This TCR beta chain was identified during a study of blood T cell repertoires in COVID-19. About the study: There were acute and convalescent COVID-19 samples, and they came from the United States, Italy and Spain.

This CDR3 is 12 amino acids long. The germline V gene has CDR1 MDHEN and CDR2 SYDVKM. V lost 6 bases and J lost 10, with 15 bases in between. The table came from immunoSEQ multiplex PCR; TCRdb's copy has only in-frame clones and leaves some out. The table has some 29,000 clones, roughly 89% seen once. Specimen: peripheral blood. V usage is TRBV28 and J usage is TRBJ1-1, with D hard to call. The TCR comes from a human donor in a cohort sampled during active COVID-19. CDR3 coding DNA: TGTGCCAGCAGCCCATCCAGGCAAGTAGCTTTCTTT. It is translated as CASSPSRQVAFF.